The 18 T cell receptor beta chains reported below all come from one sample, sequenced in a study of CD8 T cells in ankylosing spondylitis. Each CDR3 protein is one row after TCRdb ran MiXCR on the 5' RACE reads. Here the sample spans roughly 36,000 distinct CDR3 sequences, more than 13% being singletons. The sample comprised blood. The source of these receptors is a male donor with ankylosing spondylitis or in good health (not recorded which).

The table lists this clonotype with a few counts. This chain joins TRBV29-1 and TRBJ2-1, with D possibly being TRBD2 (6 bases). Germline loops: CDR1 SQVTM, CDR2 ANQGSEA. The germline V and J ends were trimmed by 5 bases and 4 bases, with 18 bases remaining between them. The CDR3 is 15 residues long. The CDR3 region is CSVPTRGGGYNEQFF. The CDR3 region has the DNA TGCAGCGTTCCGACAAGGGGAGGTGGTTACAATGAGCAGTTCTTC.

This clonotype was seen at least ten times. The V call is TRBV7-9, the J call TRBJ2-5; D is undetermined. This CDR3 spans 13 amino acids. Trimming pared 7 bases from V and 7 bases from J, leaving 16 bases between. The germline CDR1 and CDR2 sequences are SEHNR and FQNEAQ (reference sequence). CDR3 bases: TGTGCCAGCACCCCACAAAACCGAAGGACCCAGTACTTC. The encoded protein is CASTPQNRRTQYF.

The sample holds a few counts of this clonotype. The rearrangement uses TRBV4-1 and TRBJ2-1; 12 bases agree with TRBD2. After removal of 3 bases from V and 8 bases from J, the junction contained 11 bases not matched to a gene. Germline lookup yields CDR1 MGHRA and CDR2 YSYEKL. This CDR3 spans 17 amino acids. The CDR3 sequence: CASSHRASGGAGDEQFF. The CDR3 nucleotides read TGCGCCAGCAGCCACCGCGCTAGCGGGGGGGCCGGAGATGAGCAGTTCTTC.

The CDR3 nucleotides are TGTGCCAGCAGCTTAACCCAGGGTACCGGGGAGCTGTTTTTT. Amino acid sequence: CASSLTQGTGELFF. The V call is TRBV7-3, the J call TRBJ2-2, with D perhaps TRBD1 (5 bases). This CDR3 spans 14 amino acids. The germline V and J ends were trimmed by 0 bases and 5 bases, with 7 bases remaining between them. The germline CDR1 and CDR2 sequences are SGHTA and FQGTGA.

This clonotype has a handful of counts. This chain joins TRBV4-3 and TRBJ2-3; 9 bases agree with TRBD2. The length of the CDR3 is 17 residues. Germline-derived CDR1 and CDR2 are LGHNA and YSLEER. Trimming cost V 1 base and J 6 bases; bases outside gene matches: 11. CDR3 amino acids: CASSQAESSGSFDTQYF. The DNA for the CDR3 is TGCGCCAGCAGCCAAGCAGAGAGTAGCGGGAGTTTTGATACGCAGTATTTT.

This clonotype was counted a few times. This chain connects TRBV7-2 to TRBJ2-4, with TRBD1 matching over 8 bases. V lost 1 base to trimming and J lost 2 bases; unmatched junction nucleotides: 7. CDR1 and CDR2 (germline): SGHTA, FQGNSA. This CDR3 contains 17 residues. In DNA form, the CDR3 reads TGTGCCAGCAGCTTAGACTCAGGGGGCCTTTCCAAAAACATTCAGTACTTC. It encodes CASSLDSGGLSKNIQYF.

J is TRBJ1-1 and V is TRBV5-4; D not certain. The CDR3 runs to 13 residues. The V end was cut by 0 bases, the J end by 5 bases, with 8 bases between. Germline V gives CDR1 SGHNT, CDR2 YYREEE (reference sequence). This CDR3 is CASSLAGRTEAFF. For the CDR3, the DNA is TGTGCCAGCAGCTTGGCCGGCCGGACTGAAGCTTTCTTT. Variable domain in full (rest from reference TRBV5-4 and TRBJ1-1): ETGVTQSPTHLIKTRGQQVTLRCSSQSGHNTVSWYQQALGQGPQFIFQYYREEENGRGNFPPRFSGLQFPNYSSELNVNALELDDSALYLCASSLAGRTEAFFGQGTRLTVV.

V is TRBV5-6 and J is TRBJ2-1; D tentatively fits TRBD1 or TRBD2 (5 bases each). CDR1 SGHDT and CDR2 YYEEEE come from the germline V gene. V was trimmed by 4 bases and J by 7 bases, leaving 15 bases between them. This CDR3 is built from 14 residues. This CDR3 is CASSPGTTRNEQFF. In nucleotides, the CDR3 is TGTGCCAGCAGCCCCGGGACCACCAGAAATGAGCAGTTCTTC.

The V gene is TRBV6-6, the J gene TRBJ2-3; 10 bases match TRBD2. Germline-derived CDR1 and CDR2 are MNHNY and SVGAGI (reference sequence). With V trimmed by 6 bases and J by 3 bases, 3 bases remained unmatched. The CDR3 is 14 residues long. The chain's CDR3 is CASSLAGETDTQYF. The CDR3 DNA sequence: TGTGCCAGCAGCCTAGCGGGGGAGACAGATACGCAGTATTTT.

This clonotype has just a few counts. This sequence joins TRBV12-3 or TRBV12-4 and TRBJ1-1; 10 nucleotides agree with TRBD1. This CDR3 is 15 amino acids long. V gave up 3 bases and J gave up 4 bases; unmatched junction bases: 5. In nucleotides, the CDR3 is TGTGCCAGCAGTTTTCGCAGGACAGGGGGCACTGAAGCTTTCTTT. Translating it yields CASSFRRTGGTEAFF.

This rearrangement joins TRBV29-1 to TRBJ1-1, with D possibly being TRBD1 (6 bases). This CDR3 region has 13 residues. Germline CDR1 SQVTM, CDR2 ANQGSEA. The germline V and J ends were trimmed by 6 bases and 1 base, with 12 bases remaining between them. CDR3 in DNA: TGCAGCGTCAGGGGTTTCGGGAACACTGAAGCTTTCTTT. It encodes CSVRGFGNTEAFF.

Ten or more counts support this clonotype. The chain employs TRBV15 and TRBJ2-3; D uncertain. V shed 1 base and J shed 3 bases, with 8 bases lying between them. CDR1 and CDR2 (germline): LNHNV, YYDKDF (reference sequence). The CDR3 has 14 residues. CDR3 in amino acids: CATSRGEPTDTQYF. The CDR3 region has the DNA TGTGCCACCAGCAGAGGGGAACCAACAGATACGCAGTATTTT.

The gene calls are TRBV7-2 and TRBJ2-7; 9 bases are a match to TRBD2. Losses at the gene ends were 7 bases for V and 3 bases for J; bases not matched to a gene: 10. Germline V gives CDR1 SGHTA, CDR2 FQGNSA. CDR3 length: 15 residues. The CDR3 is CASTQRASGNYEQYF. Here the CDR3 DNA reads TGTGCCAGCACCCAGAGGGCTAGCGGGAACTACGAGCAGTACTTC. The whole variable domain, remainder taken from reference TRBV7-2 and TRBJ2-7, is GAGVSQSPSNKVTEKGKDVELRCDPISGHTALYWYRQSLGQGLEFLIYFQGNSAPDKSGLPSDRFSAERTGGSVSTLTIQRTQQEDSAVYLCASTQRASGNYEQYFGPGTRLTVT.

A few counts support this clonotype. The genes are TRBV6-2 or TRBV6-3 and TRBJ2-4, with D perhaps given as TRBD1 or TRBD2 (5 bases each). This CDR3 comprises 15 residues. Germline CDR1 and CDR2: MNHEY and SVGEGT. Trimming took off 0 bases at V and 7 bases at J, with 13 bases between the two ends. This CDR3 reads CASSYSAGTGNIQYF. The DNA of the CDR3 is TGTGCCAGCAGTTACTCGGCTGGGACGGGGAACATTCAGTACTTC.

CDR3 DNA: TGTGCCAGCAGTCTAGGGGGCCAGGGTCAGCCCCAGCATTTT. It yields the protein CASSLGGQGQPQHF. The rearrangement links TRBV7-9 to TRBJ1-5; TRBD1 matches 7 bases. Germline CDR1 is SEHNR and CDR2 is FQNEAQ (reference sequence). The CDR3 has 14 residues. Trimming at V came to 6 bases and at J to 6 bases, leaving 8 bases not matched to a gene.

Concerning this clonotype: One end of the junction does not line up with germline, which may come from a read error. CDR3 coding DNA: TGCAGTGCTAAAGATTATTCTGAAGTTTTCTTT. Translation: CSAKDYSEVFF. The chain carries TRBV20-1 and TRBJ1-1; D is unclear. The CDR3 is 11 amino acids. The V gene's germline CDR1 is DFQATT and CDR2 SNEGSKA (reference sequence).

This chain joins TRBV12-3 or TRBV12-4 and TRBJ1-1, with D possibly matching TRBD1 (5 bases). V lost 3 bases and J lost 4, with 12 bases in between. The CDR3 totals 14 residues. CDR3 nucleotide sequence: TGTGCCAGCAGTTTTGGACCGGGGGGCACTGAAGCTTTCTTT. It codes for CASSFGPGGTEAFF.

Only a few counts were recorded for this clonotype. The chain couples TRBV7-9 to TRBJ2-2, with 9 bases lining up with TRBD2. V shed 5 bases, J shed 3 bases, and the junction held 4 bases outside the gene matches. Looked up from germline, CDR1 is SEHNR and CDR2 is FQNEAQ (reference sequence). The CDR3 length is 15 residues. The CDR3 coding sequence is TGTGCCAGCAGCCCCCAGCGGGGGGACACCGGGGAGCTGTTTTTT. Protein sequence: CASSPQRGDTGELFF.